This T cell receptor (beta chain) was identified in a study of Ad26.COV2.S vaccination and SARS-CoV-2 variants. Worth noting for this clone: The identical CDR3 is also encoded by other nucleotide sequences in the sample.

Germline CDR1 reads KGHSH; CDR2 reads LQKENI. With 0 bases removed from V and 0 bases from J, the gap between germline ends came to 3 bases. There are 13 residues in the CDR3. Treatment given: some 20 received Ad26.COV2.S at low or high dose, single or two shots; about 5 received placebo; per-sample allocation not given. Samples came from day 63 after the first vaccine or placebo injection. The assay was immunoSEQ multiplex PCR, and TCRdb's table has in-frame clones only and misses some. The data show about 680,000 clones, around 92% seen once. The sequencing used peripheral blood, collected in a trial of Ad26.COV2.S vaccine versus placebo. This TCR derives from a person aged 18-65 years who received the Ad26.COV2.S COVID-19 vaccine or a placebo. The chain joins TRBV18 to TRBJ2-7; D not resolved. In nucleotides, the CDR3 is TGTGCCAGCTCACCACCTGGCTCCTACGAGCAGTACTTC. Translating gives CASSPPGSYEQYF.